What follows are 10 T cell receptor beta chains derived from one specimen sequenced in a study of T cell responses to AZD1222 COVID-19 vaccine. Assay: immunoSEQ multiplex PCR; the TCRdb copy retains only in-frame clones and omits some. Of 90,000 to 120,000 clones listed, 90% to 95% are singletons. Sequenced material: peripheral blood, taken 28 days after the second AZD1222 dose. These receptors came from an adult who received the AZD1222 COVID-19 vaccine.

The chain links TRBV28 to TRBJ2-4; 8 bases agree with TRBD1. The CDR3 has 16 residues. J lost 5 bases, V lost 2 bases, and 8 bases had no gene match. Per germline, CDR1 MDHEN and CDR2 SYDVKM. In DNA form, the CDR3 reads TGTGCCAGCAGTTTACAGGGGGCGGTCACCCAAAACATTCAGTACTTC. Translating gives CASSLQGAVTQNIQYF.

The J gene is TRBJ1-1, the V gene TRBV19; the D is unclear. Germline CDR1 reads LNHDA; CDR2 reads SQIVND (reference sequence). The CDR3 runs to 15 residues. V was trimmed by 1 base and J by 4 bases, leaving 13 bases between them. The CDR3 spells CASSIAPGWPTEAFF. In DNA, the CDR3 is TGTGCCAGTAGTATAGCGCCAGGATGGCCCACTGAAGCTTTCTTT.

This clone was recorded once. This rearrangement joins TRBV7-9 to TRBJ1-4; TRBD1 agrees at 9 bases. Germline V gives CDR1 SEHNR, CDR2 FQNEAQ (reference sequence). V dropped 5 bases and J dropped 4; count of bases not matched to a gene: 2. This CDR3 has 14 amino acids. The CDR3: CASSQGQGNEKLFF. The CDR3 DNA reads as TGTGCCAGCAGCCAGGGACAGGGTAATGAAAAACTGTTTTTT.

The CDR3: CASSYGGRAKNIQYF. The CDR3 DNA reads TGTGCCAGCAGTTACGGGGGGCGAGCCAAAAACATTCAGTACTTC. This rearrangement joins TRBV6-2 or TRBV6-3 to TRBJ2-4, with D perhaps being TRBD1 or TRBD2 (6 bases each). The V end was cut by 2 bases, the J end by 0 bases, with 8 bases between. CDR3 size: 15 residues. Germline V gene lookup returns CDR1 MNHEY and CDR2 SVGEGT.

The chain has TRBV9 and TRBJ2-2; D perhaps matches TRBD2 (6 bases). This CDR3 comprises 14 residues. Germline V CDR1 and CDR2: SGDLS, YYNGEE. V lost 0 bases, J lost 5 bases, and 8 bases lay in between. The CDR3 spells CASSVDGGTGELFF. The CDR3 DNA sequence: TGTGCCAGCAGCGTAGATGGGGGGACCGGGGAGCTGTTTTTT.

The chain uses TRBV5-6 and TRBJ1-4; a weak D match, TRBD1 (5 bases). This CDR3 contains 15 residues. V lost 4 bases, J lost 6 bases, and 16 bases lay in between. The germline CDR1 and CDR2 sequences are SGHDT and YYEEEE. The CDR3, as DNA: TGTGCCAGCAGCGTATGGGGCAGAGGGGATGAAAAACTGTTTTTT. Protein sequence: CASSVWGRGDEKLFF.

The rearrangement links TRBV4-2 to TRBJ1-1; no reliable D call. Per germline, CDR1 LGHNA and CDR2 YNFKEQ. V dropped 1 base and J dropped 3 bases, with 9 bases sitting between them. This CDR3 contains 14 residues. The CDR3, as DNA: TGTGCCAGCAGCCAAGGGACTGAGGACACTGAAGCTTTCTTT. Translation gives CASSQGTEDTEAFF.

The chain uses TRBV7-9 and TRBJ2-7, with 11 bases identical to TRBD1. Germline V gene lookup returns CDR1 SEHNR and CDR2 FQNEAQ (reference sequence). Unmatched junction bases numbered 9, after V lost 4 bases and J lost 4 bases. The CDR3 sequence is 16 residues long. The CDR3 coding sequence is TGTGCCAGCAGCTGGCTGGACAGGGGGCTGGCGTACGAGCAGTACTTC. Its translation: CASSWLDRGLAYEQYF.

J is TRBJ2-5 and V is TRBV6-1; 9 bases are shared with TRBD2. The CDR3 extends over 17 amino acids. CDR1 and CDR2 (germline): MNHNS, SASEGT. The V segment lost 3 bases and the J segment 4 bases; nucleotides outside the gene matches: 12. The CDR3 bases are TGTGCCAGCAGTGACCTCGGAGTAGCGGGGGAACGAGAGACCCAGTACTTC. Translating gives CASSDLGVAGERETQYF.

This rearrangement joins TRBV13 to TRBJ2-1, with 8 bases fitting TRBD2. CDR3 length: 17 residues. The V and J ends lost 2 bases and 3 bases, in that order; junction bases with no gene match: 9. Germline V CDR1 and CDR2: PRHDT, FYEKMQ (reference sequence). This CDR3 reads CASSLQPPGLVYNEQFF. CDR3 coding DNA: TGTGCCAGCAGCTTACAACCCCCGGGACTAGTCTACAATGAGCAGTTCTTC.